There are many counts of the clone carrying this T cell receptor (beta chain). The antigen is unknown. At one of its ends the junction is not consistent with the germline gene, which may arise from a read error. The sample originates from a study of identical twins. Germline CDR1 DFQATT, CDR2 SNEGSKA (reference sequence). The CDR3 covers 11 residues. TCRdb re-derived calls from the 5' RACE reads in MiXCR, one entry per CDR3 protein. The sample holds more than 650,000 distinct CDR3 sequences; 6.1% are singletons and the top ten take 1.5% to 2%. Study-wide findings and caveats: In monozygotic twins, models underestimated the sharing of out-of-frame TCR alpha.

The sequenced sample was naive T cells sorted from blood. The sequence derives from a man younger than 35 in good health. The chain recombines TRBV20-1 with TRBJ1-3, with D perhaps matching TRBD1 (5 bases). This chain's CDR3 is CSATTGTDLWF. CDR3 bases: TGCAGTGCTACTACCGGGACGGATCTCTGGTTT.